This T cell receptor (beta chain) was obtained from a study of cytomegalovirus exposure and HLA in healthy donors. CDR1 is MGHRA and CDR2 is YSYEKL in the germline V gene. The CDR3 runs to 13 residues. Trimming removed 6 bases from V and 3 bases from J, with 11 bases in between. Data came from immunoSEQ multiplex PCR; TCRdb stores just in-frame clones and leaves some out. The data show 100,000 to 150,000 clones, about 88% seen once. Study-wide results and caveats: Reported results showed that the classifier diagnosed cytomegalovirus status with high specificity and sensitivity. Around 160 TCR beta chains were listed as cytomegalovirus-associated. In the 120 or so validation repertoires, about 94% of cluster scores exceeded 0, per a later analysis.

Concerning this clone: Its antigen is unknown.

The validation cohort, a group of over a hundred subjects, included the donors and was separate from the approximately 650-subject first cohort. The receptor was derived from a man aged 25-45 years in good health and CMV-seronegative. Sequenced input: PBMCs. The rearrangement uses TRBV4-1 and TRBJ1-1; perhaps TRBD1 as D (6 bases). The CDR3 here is CASRYRADTEAFF. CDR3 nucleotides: TGCGCCAGCAGGTACAGGGCGGACACTGAAGCTTTCTTT.